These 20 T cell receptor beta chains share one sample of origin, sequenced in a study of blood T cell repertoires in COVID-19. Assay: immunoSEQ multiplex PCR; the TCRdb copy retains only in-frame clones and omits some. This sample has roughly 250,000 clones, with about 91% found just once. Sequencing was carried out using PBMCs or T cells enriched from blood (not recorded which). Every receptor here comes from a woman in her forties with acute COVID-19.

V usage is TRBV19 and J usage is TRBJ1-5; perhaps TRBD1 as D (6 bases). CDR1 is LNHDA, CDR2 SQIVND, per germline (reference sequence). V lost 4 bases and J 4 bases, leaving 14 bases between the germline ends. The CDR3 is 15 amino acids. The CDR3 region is CASSTPKQGNQPQHF. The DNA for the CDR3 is TGTGCCAGTAGTACTCCGAAACAGGGTAATCAGCCCCAGCATTTT.

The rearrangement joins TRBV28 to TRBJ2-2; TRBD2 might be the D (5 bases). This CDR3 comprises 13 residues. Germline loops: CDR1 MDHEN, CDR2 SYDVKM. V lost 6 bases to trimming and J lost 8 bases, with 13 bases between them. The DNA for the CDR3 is TGTGCCAGCAGAGTCCCCCGCGGGGGGGAGCTGTTTTTT. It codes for CASRVPRGGELFF.

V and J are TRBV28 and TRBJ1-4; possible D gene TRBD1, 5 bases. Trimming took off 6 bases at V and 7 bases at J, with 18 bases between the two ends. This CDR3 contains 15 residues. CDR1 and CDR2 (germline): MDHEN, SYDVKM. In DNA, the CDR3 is TGTGCCAGCAGCCTTTCGGGCAGGGTGGGTGAAAAACTGTTTTTT. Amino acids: CASSLSGRVGEKLFF.

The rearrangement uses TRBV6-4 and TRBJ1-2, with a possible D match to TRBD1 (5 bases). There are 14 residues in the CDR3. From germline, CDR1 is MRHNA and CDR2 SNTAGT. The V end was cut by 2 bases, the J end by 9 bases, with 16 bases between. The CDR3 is CASSDGAQNPRYTF. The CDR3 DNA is TGTGCCAGCAGTGACGGGGCCCAGAATCCCCGCTACACCTTC.

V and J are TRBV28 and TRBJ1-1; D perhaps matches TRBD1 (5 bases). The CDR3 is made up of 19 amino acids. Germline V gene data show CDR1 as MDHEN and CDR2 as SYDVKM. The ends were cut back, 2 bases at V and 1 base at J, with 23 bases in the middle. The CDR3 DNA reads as TGTGCCAGCAGTTTAGCGCTTTATCGCCCACGGGGGGAGAACACTGAAGCTTTCTTT. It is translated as CASSLALYRPRGENTEAFF.

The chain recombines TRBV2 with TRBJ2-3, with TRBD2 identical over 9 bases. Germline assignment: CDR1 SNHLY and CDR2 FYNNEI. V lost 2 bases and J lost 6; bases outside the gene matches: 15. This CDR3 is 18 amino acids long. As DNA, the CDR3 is TGTGCCAGCAGTGAACTCGGTATTAGCGGGGGCAGGCAGGATACGCAGTATTTT. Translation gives CASSELGISGGRQDTQYF.

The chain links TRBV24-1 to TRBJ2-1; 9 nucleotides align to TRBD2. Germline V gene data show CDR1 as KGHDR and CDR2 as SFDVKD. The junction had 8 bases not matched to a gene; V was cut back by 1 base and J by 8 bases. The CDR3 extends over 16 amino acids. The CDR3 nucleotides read TGTGCCACCAGTGATTTACCCAGCGGGGGGCTCGATGAGCAGTTCTTC. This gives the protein CATSDLPSGGLDEQFF.

CDR3 region: CASSLTSGTTNYGYTF. In nucleotides, the CDR3 is TGTGCCAGTAGCCTAACCTCCGGGACTACTAACTATGGCTACACCTTC. The J gene is TRBJ1-2, the V gene TRBV19; maybe TRBD1 (5 bases). This CDR3 is 16 amino acids long. The germline V gene encodes CDR1 LNHDA and CDR2 SQIVND (reference sequence). The V and J ends lost 6 bases and 0 bases respectively, with 17 bases between them.

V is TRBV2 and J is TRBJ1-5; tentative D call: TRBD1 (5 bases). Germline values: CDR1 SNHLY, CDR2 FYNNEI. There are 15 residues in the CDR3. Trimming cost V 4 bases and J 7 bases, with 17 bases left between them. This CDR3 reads CASSAQGGEGQPQHF. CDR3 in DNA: TGTGCCAGCAGTGCCCAAGGAGGGGAAGGACAGCCCCAGCATTTT.

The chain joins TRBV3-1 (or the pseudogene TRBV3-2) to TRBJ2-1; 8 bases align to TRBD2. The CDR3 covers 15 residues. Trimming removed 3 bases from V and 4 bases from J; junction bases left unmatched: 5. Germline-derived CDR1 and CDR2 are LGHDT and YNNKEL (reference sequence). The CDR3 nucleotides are TGTGCCAGCAGCCACTCGAGCGGGAGATACAATGAGCAGTTCTTC. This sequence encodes CASSHSSGRYNEQFF.

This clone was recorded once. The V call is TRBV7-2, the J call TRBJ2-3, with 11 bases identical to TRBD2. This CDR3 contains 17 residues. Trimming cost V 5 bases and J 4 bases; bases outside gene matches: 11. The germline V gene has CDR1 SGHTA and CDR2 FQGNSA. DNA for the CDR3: TGTGCCAGCAGCCATACTAGCGGGAGACGCCTTCCAGATACGCAGTATTTT. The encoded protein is CASSHTSGRRLPDTQYF.

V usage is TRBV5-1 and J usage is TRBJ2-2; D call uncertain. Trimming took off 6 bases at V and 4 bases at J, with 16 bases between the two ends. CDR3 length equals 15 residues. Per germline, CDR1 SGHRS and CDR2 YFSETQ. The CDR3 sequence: CASTSATTTTGELFF. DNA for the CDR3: TGCGCCAGCACCTCAGCCACAACTACCACCGGGGAGCTGTTTTTT.

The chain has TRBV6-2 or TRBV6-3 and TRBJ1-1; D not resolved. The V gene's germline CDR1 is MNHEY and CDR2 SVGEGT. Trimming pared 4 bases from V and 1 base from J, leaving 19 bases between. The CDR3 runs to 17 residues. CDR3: CASSFPVLLGENTEAFF. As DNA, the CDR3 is TGTGCCAGCAGTTTCCCCGTGCTTCTCGGGGAGAACACTGAAGCTTTCTTT.

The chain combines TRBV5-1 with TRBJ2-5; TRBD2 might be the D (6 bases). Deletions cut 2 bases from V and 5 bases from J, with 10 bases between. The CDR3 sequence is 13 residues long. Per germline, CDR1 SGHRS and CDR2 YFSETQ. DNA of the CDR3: TGCGCCAGCAGCTTTGGTGCGGGGGAGACCCAGTACTTC. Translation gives CASSFGAGETQYF.

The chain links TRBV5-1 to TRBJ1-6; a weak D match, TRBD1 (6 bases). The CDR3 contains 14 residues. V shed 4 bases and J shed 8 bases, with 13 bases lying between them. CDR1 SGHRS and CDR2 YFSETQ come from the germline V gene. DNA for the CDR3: TGCGCCAGCAGCCCCGGACAGTCCGATTCACCCCTCCACTTT. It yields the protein CASSPGQSDSPLHF.

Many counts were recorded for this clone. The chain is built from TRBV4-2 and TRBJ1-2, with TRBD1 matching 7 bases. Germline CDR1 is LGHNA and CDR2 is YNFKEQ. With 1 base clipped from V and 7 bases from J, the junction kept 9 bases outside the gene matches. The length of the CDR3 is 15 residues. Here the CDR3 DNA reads TGTGCCAGCAGCCAAGCGACAGGGACGTTAAGTGGCTACACCTTC. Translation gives CASSQATGTLSGYTF.

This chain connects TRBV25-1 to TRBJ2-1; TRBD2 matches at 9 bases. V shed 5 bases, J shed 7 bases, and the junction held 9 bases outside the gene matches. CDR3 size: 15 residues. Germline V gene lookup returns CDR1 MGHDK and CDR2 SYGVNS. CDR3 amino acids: CASSLIAGVTNEQFF. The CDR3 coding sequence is TGTGCCAGCAGTCTGATAGCGGGAGTGACTAATGAGCAGTTCTTC.

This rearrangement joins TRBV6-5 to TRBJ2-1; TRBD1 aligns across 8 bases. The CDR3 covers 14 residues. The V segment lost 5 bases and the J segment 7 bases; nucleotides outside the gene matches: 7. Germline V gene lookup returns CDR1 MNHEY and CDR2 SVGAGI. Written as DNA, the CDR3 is TGTGCCAGCAGTCCCGGGACAGGTCAGAATGAGCAGTTCTTC. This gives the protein CASSPGTGQNEQFF.

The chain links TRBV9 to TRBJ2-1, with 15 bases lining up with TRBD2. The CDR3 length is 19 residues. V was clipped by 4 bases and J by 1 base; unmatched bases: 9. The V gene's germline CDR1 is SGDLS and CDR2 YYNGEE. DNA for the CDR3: TGTGCCAGCAGCCCCGGTGGACTAGCGGGAGGGAAGTCCTACAATGAGCAGTTCTTC. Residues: CASSPGGLAGGKSYNEQFF.

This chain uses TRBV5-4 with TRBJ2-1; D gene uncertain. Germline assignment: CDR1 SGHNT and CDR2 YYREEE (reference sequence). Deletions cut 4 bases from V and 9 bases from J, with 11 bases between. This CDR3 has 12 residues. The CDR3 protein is CASSADSSEQFF. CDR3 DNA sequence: TGTGCCAGCAGCGCCGACTCTTCTGAGCAGTTCTTC.